The 27 T cell receptor beta chains presented below share a single source sample, sequenced in a study of blood T cell repertoires in COVID-19. Method: immunoSEQ multiplex PCR; TCRdb's copy keeps in-frame clones and lacks some. The sample consists of under 400,000 clones, approximately 89% of them appearing once. Sequencing used PBMCs or T cells enriched from blood (not recorded which). These receptors were taken from a man aged 40-50 years in a cohort exposed to, infected with or recovered from COVID-19 (not recorded which).

The count of this clone is one. This rearrangement joins TRBV7-2 to TRBJ2-3, with TRBD2 matching over 8 bases. The V gene's germline CDR1 is SGHTA and CDR2 FQGNSA. The length of the CDR3 is 15 residues. V trimming: 3 bases; J trimming: 2 bases; junction bases outside the gene matches: 4. The CDR3 nucleotides read TGTGCCAGCAGCTTTAGCGGGACCGACACAGATACGCAGTATTTT. Translating it yields CASSFSGTDTDTQYF.

The gene calls are TRBV29-1 and TRBJ2-7, with 7 bases identical to TRBD2. The CDR3 extends over 14 amino acids. Looked up from germline, CDR1 is SQVTM and CDR2 is ANQGSEA. The ends lost 4 bases at V and 1 base at J; junction bases unmatched: 7. CDR3 region: CSVARGSGSYEQYF. The DNA of the CDR3 is TGCAGCGTTGCGCGCGGGAGTGGGTCCTACGAGCAGTACTTC.

The J gene is TRBJ1-1, the V gene TRBV15, with a tentative D call TRBD1 (6 bases). This CDR3 has 15 residues. V shed 3 bases and J shed 1 base, with 12 bases lying between them. Germline V gene lookup returns CDR1 LNHNV and CDR2 YYDKDF (reference sequence). CDR3 sequence (DNA): TGTGCCACCAGCAGGGAGAAGGGACAGAACACTGAAGCTTTCTTT. This sequence encodes CATSREKGQNTEAFF.

This chain links TRBV19 with TRBJ2-7; 8 bases are shared with TRBD1. Trimming at V came to 5 bases and at J to 5 bases, leaving 8 bases not matched to a gene. The CDR3 runs 14 residues. Germline V lookup: CDR1 LNHDA, CDR2 SQIVND (reference sequence). CDR3 in amino acids: CASSARQGWNEQYF. The CDR3 nucleotides are TGTGCCAGTAGTGCCAGACAGGGGTGGAACGAGCAGTACTTC.

This chain links TRBV5-6 with TRBJ1-6; TRBD1 aligns across 9 bases. J lost 8 bases, V lost 4 bases, and 10 bases had no gene match. Germline V gene sequence: CDR1 SGHDT, CDR2 YYEEEE. This CDR3 region has 16 residues. CDR3 nucleotides: TGTGCCAGCAGCGTAACCGGGACAGGGTCTTATTCACCCCTCCACTTT. Translation gives CASSVTGTGSYSPLHF.

J is TRBJ1-6 and V is TRBV30; perhaps TRBD1 as D (5 bases). Trimming removed 3 bases from V and 11 bases from J, with 14 bases in between. Per germline, CDR1 GTSNPN and CDR2 SVGIG (reference sequence). The CDR3 is made up of 13 amino acids. CDR3 protein: CAWSIGDLAPLHF. The CDR3 DNA reads TGTGCCTGGAGCATCGGGGACTTAGCACCCCTCCACTTT.

V is TRBV7-2 and J is TRBJ1-1, with D possibly TRBD1 on 6 matching bases. This CDR3 region has 15 residues. Trimming cost V 1 base and J 4 bases, with 13 bases left between them. Germline CDR1 is SGHTA and CDR2 is FQGNSA. CDR3 loop: CASSLVAGVGTEAFF. The CDR3 DNA reads TGTGCCAGCAGCTTAGTTGCAGGGGTGGGCACTGAAGCTTTCTTT.

The chain employs TRBV14 and TRBJ2-7; TRBD1 matches at 8 bases. Germline V gene lookup returns CDR1 SGHDN and CDR2 FVKESK. The junction had 2 bases not matched to a gene; V was cut back by 1 base and J by 0 bases. The CDR3 totals 15 residues. CDR3 in amino acids: CASSQAGGGSYEQYF. The CDR3 coding sequence is TGTGCCAGCAGCCAAGCAGGGGGCGGCTCCTACGAGCAGTACTTC.

This chain uses TRBV30 with TRBJ1-5, with 8 bases aligning to TRBD1. CDR3 length: 20 residues. Germline-derived CDR1 and CDR2 are GTSNPN and SVGIG (reference sequence). After removal of 1 base from V and 0 bases from J, the junction contained 17 bases not matched to a gene. DNA of the CDR3: TGTGCCTGGAGTGAAGAACTTTTCCGGGACAGGCCGTATAGCAATCAGCCCCAGCATTTT. This translates into CAWSEELFRDRPYSNQPQHF.

The genes are TRBV25-1 and TRBJ1-1; TRBD1 matches at 8 bases. The V gene end was trimmed by 2 bases and the J gene end by 6 bases; junction bases not matched to a gene: 5. Per the germline V gene, CDR1 is MGHDK and CDR2 is SYGVNS. This CDR3 comprises 14 residues. This chain's CDR3 is CASSEPGGHAEAFF. The CDR3 nucleotides are TGTGCCAGCAGTGAACCAGGGGGCCACGCTGAAGCTTTCTTT.

This clone was recorded a few times. This rearrangement joins TRBV11-2 to TRBJ2-7; TRBD2 matches at 9 bases. Germline V CDR1 and CDR2: SGHAT, FQNNGV. The CDR3 has 16 amino acids. Trimming removed 5 bases from V and 7 bases from J; junction bases left unmatched: 15. CDR3 protein: CASSPRLAGLSKEQYF. The CDR3, as DNA: TGTGCCAGCAGCCCCCGGCTAGCGGGACTCTCTAAGGAGCAGTACTTC.

Only one count was recorded for this clone. This chain uses TRBV14 with TRBJ1-2, with TRBD1 as a possible D gene (6 bases). The CDR3 length is 13 residues. Germline V lookup: CDR1 SGHDN, CDR2 FVKESK. With 3 bases removed from V and 4 bases from J, the gap between germline ends came to 9 bases. CDR3 sequence (DNA): TGTGCCAGCAGCCAGGGGACAAGCTATGGCTACACCTTC. Translating gives CASSQGTSYGYTF.

CDR3 region: CASDYRSVGSPLHF. In DNA form, the CDR3 reads TGTGCCTCGGATTACAGGAGTGTAGGTTCACCCCTCCACTTT. V usage is TRBV30 and J usage is TRBJ1-6, with a weak D call TRBD1 (5 bases). This CDR3 has 14 amino acids. Trimming cost V 7 bases and J 9 bases, with 19 bases left between them. The germline gives CDR1 GTSNPN, CDR2 SVGIG (reference sequence). Complete variable domain (other parts from reference TRBV30 and TRBJ1-6): SQTIHQWPATLVQPVGSPLSLECTVEGTSNPNLYWYRQAAGRGLQLLFYSVGIGQISSEVPQNLSASRPQDRQFILSSKKLLLSDSGFYLCASDYRSVGSPLHFGNGTRLTVT.

This chain connects TRBV2 to TRBJ2-7, with D uncertain. V lost 2 bases, J lost 9 bases, and 8 bases lay in between. CDR1 is SNHLY, CDR2 FYNNEI, per germline. The CDR3 consists of 11 residues. The CDR3 loop reads CASSEPSWQYF. DNA for the CDR3: TGTGCCAGCAGTGAACCCTCGTGGCAGTACTTC. The full variable domain, in which reference TRBV2 and TRBJ2-7 provide the parts outside the CDR3, is EPEVTQTPSHQVTQMGQEVILRCVPISNHLYFYWYRQILGQKVEFLVSFYNNEISEKSEIFDDQFSVERPDGSNFTLKIRSTKLEDSAMYFCASSEPSWQYFGPGTRLTVT.

The chain employs TRBV11-2 and TRBJ2-1, with D possibly being TRBD2 (6 bases). Deletions cut 2 bases from V and 7 bases from J, with 18 bases between. The CDR3 has 16 amino acids. CDR1 is SGHAT and CDR2 is FQNNGV in the germline V gene. The CDR3 DNA is TGTGCCAGCAGCTTACGTCTACTAGCCATTACTAATGAGCAGTTCTTC. Its translation is CASSLRLLAITNEQFF.

This rearrangement joins TRBV6-5 to TRBJ1-1; possibly TRBD1 for D (6 bases). Trimming shortened V by 6 bases and J by 1 base, and 12 bases separated the two germline ends. Per the germline V gene, CDR1 is MNHEY and CDR2 is SVGAGI. CDR3 length: 14 residues. For the CDR3, the DNA is TGTGCCAGCAGGGGCAGGGGCGAGAACACTGAAGCTTTCTTT. Translation gives CASRGRGENTEAFF.

This chain links TRBV28 with TRBJ2-5, with no clear D. Trimming took 3 bases from V and 0 from J, leaving 5 bases between them. Looked up from germline, CDR1 is MDHEN and CDR2 is SYDVKM. This CDR3 is built from 13 residues. This CDR3 is CASSFNNQETQYF. CDR3 DNA: TGTGCCAGCAGTTTTAATAACCAAGAGACCCAGTACTTC.

The rearrangement uses TRBV5-4 and TRBJ2-7; 10 bases are shared with TRBD2. V lost 4 bases and J lost 4; bases outside the gene matches: 8. Germline loops: CDR1 SGHNT, CDR2 YYREEE (reference sequence). The CDR3 has 15 residues. The DNA of the CDR3 is TGTGCCAGCAGCAGTCTGACTAGCGGGTCGTACGAGCAGTACTTC. Residues: CASSSLTSGSYEQYF. Using reference TRBV5-4 and TRBJ2-7 for the parts outside the CDR3, the full variable domain is ETGVTQSPTHLIKTRGQQVTLRCSSQSGHNTVSWYQQALGQGPQFIFQYYREEENGRGNFPPRFSGLQFPNYSSELNVNALELDDSALYLCASSSLTSGSYEQYFGPGTRLTVT.

The chain is built from TRBV6-5 and TRBJ2-7; 8 positions match TRBD1. CDR3 length: 14 residues. V lost 8 bases, J lost 3 bases, and 9 bases stayed unmatched. The V gene's germline CDR1 is MNHEY and CDR2 SVGAGI. The CDR3 reads CASGRTGSFYEQYF. CDR3 DNA sequence: TGTGCCAGCGGGAGGACAGGGTCATTCTACGAGCAGTACTTC.

The chain uses TRBV6-2 or TRBV6-3 and TRBJ2-5, with 8 positions matching TRBD2. There are 16 residues in the CDR3. The V gene's germline CDR1 is MNHEY and CDR2 SVGEGT. Trimming at V came to 6 bases and at J to 1 base, leaving 10 bases not matched to a gene. CDR3 protein: CASSPTPGLGQETQYF. CDR3 DNA sequence: TGTGCCAGCAGCCCTACACCGGGACTAGGCCAAGAGACCCAGTACTTC.

The chain recombines TRBV5-6 with TRBJ2-4; D possibly corresponds to TRBD1 (5 bases). CDR1 SGHDT and CDR2 YYEEEE come from the germline V gene. The CDR3 has 18 residues. V lost 3 bases and J lost 0, with 19 bases in between. The CDR3 sequence: CASSYSPSLGVAKNIQYF. The CDR3 coding sequence is TGTGCCAGCAGCTACTCCCCTTCCTTAGGGGTAGCCAAAAACATTCAGTACTTC.

The chain recombines TRBV10-1 with TRBJ1-2; TRBD1 might be the D (5 bases). CDR3 length: 12 residues. Trimming left V 4 bases short and J 8 bases short, with 11 bases between. Germline lookup yields CDR1 WNHNN and CDR2 SYGVQD (reference sequence). For the CDR3, the DNA is TGCGCCAGCAGTGGAACAGGTGGCGGCTACACCTTC. It codes for CASSGTGGGYTF.

This chain joins TRBV7-8 and TRBJ2-3; TRBD2 aligns across 9 bases. J lost 1 base, V lost 5 bases, and 4 bases had no gene match. The germline CDR1 and CDR2 sequences are SGHVS and FQNEAQ. This CDR3 spans 15 amino acids. This CDR3 reads CASSTRLAGTDTQYF. In DNA form, the CDR3 reads TGTGCCAGCAGCACCAGACTAGCGGGCACAGATACGCAGTATTTT.

The rearrangement uses TRBV6-4 and TRBJ1-3; no definite D call. Between the trimmed V and J ends, which lost 6 bases and 4 bases, there was a span of 13 bases. The CDR3 loop spans 14 amino acids. Germline V gene lookup returns CDR1 MRHNA and CDR2 SNTAGT. CDR3 nucleotide sequence: TGTGCCAGCAGCGAAAAAGCGGGGGGAAACACCATATATTTT. It translates to CASSEKAGGNTIYF.

V and J are TRBV28 and TRBJ1-5; D is perhaps TRBD1 (6 bases). The V and J ends lost 2 bases and 9 bases respectively, with 8 bases between them. Germline CDR1 is MDHEN and CDR2 is SYDVKM. The CDR3 runs 12 residues. CDR3 DNA: TGTGCCAGCAGTTTACTGACAGGGCCCCAGCATTTT. Translation: CASSLLTGPQHF.

The CDR3 nucleotides read TGTGCCAGCAGTTTACAGGGATTCTATTACGAGCAGTACTTC. Its translation is CASSLQGFYYEQYF. This sequence joins TRBV28 and TRBJ2-7, with a tentative D call TRBD1 (5 bases). The V gene's germline CDR1 is MDHEN and CDR2 SYDVKM. V gave up 2 bases and J gave up 4 bases, with 12 bases separating them. This CDR3 is 14 amino acids long.

The V and J genes are TRBV3-1 (or the pseudogene TRBV3-2) and TRBJ1-4, with unresolved D. This CDR3 is built from 14 residues. Germline V gene sequence: CDR1 LGHDT, CDR2 YNNKEL (reference sequence). The germline V and J ends were trimmed by 1 base and 7 bases, with 10 bases remaining between them. The CDR3, as DNA: TGTGCCAGCAGCCAAGGACCAGGAGGTGAAAAACTGTTTTTT. Translating gives CASSQGPGGEKLFF.